A selection of T cell receptor beta chains follows, all from one sample in a study of blood T cell repertoires in COVID-19. TCRdb keeps only in-frame clones here, not all; method: immunoSEQ multiplex PCR. The sample consists of around 450,000 clones, approximately 86% of them appearing once. The specimen sequenced was PBMCs or T cells enriched from blood (not recorded which). These receptors were collected from a woman younger than 30 who had recovered from COVID-19. CDR3s include the opening cysteine and the closing phenylalanine or tryptophan.

TRBV5-4 | CASSLDRADTQYF
TRBV9 | CASSPHPDRAIMNTEAFF
TRBV4-1 | CASSQKQRTAGPGNTIYF
TRBV7-8 | CASSFRTGSTEAFF
TRBV5-4 | CASSAGDGGTGRGWELFF
TRBV7-3 | CASSQTGTPDTEAFF
TRBV14 | CASSQQGGLYNEQFF
TRBV2 | CASRPWRGDRGSVNTEAFF
TRBV9 | CASSSRDRLNEKLFF
TRBV7-2 | CASSFRNTEAFF
TRBV2 | CASSEIRTAKNYEQYF
TRBV6-4 | CASSAEGREKLFF
TRBV5-4 | CASSLGQAAFF
TRBV14 | CASSQAGQSGYTF
TRBV7-9 | CASSLAERTAVNEKLFF
TRBV21-1 | CASSAQGRPDARVTEAFF
TRBV19 | CASSIRTQGVRLDSPLHF
TRBV5-1 | CASSLSPSGGAKETQYF
TRBV2 | CASTRTGGSQPQHF
TRBV19 | CASIAVTPQHF
TRBV10-3 | CAISESGLAAGDTQYF
TRBV4-1 | CASSQLPAGTEAFF
TRBV7-2 | CASSPPPDTQYF
TRBV9 | CASSSYRSPYEQYF
TRBV29-1 | CSVLITGGKQYF
TRBV27 | CASSSYRGESTDTQYF
TRBV5-5 | CASSRRTVSSEQYF
TRBV6-5 | CASSTTGESGTQYF
TRBV2 | CASSEALETGVYGYTF
TRBV5-4 | CASSLAGSNQPQHF
TRBV27 | CASSPGTGVGSNQPQHF
TRBV3-1/TRBV3-2 | CASSPRRGGDTEAFF
TRBV3-1/TRBV3-2 | CASSQDHPPAGGPKDTQYF
TRBV19 | CASRARGGHEQFF
TRBV5-1 | CASSGTSGGAEDGETQYF
TRBV2 | CASQTEGQGAQPQHF
TRBV7-3 | CASSSTGEPGNTIYF
TRBV4-1 | CASLSNYGYTF
TRBV7-9 | CASSPEAEAFF
TRBV5-1 | CASSLDPGSNYGYTF
TRBV5-6 | CASSAGTAKAFF
TRBV7-9 | CASSLWRPGTWQNTEAFF